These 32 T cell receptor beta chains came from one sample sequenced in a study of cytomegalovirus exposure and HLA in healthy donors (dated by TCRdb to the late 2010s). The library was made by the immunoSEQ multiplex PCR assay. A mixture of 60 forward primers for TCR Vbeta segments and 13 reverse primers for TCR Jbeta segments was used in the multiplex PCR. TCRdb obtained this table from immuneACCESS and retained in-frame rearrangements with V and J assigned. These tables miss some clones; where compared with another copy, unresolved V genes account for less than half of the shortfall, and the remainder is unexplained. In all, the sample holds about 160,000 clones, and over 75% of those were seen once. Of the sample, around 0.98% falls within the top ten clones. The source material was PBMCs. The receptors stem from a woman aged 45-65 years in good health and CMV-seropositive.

For the CDR3, the DNA is TGTGCCCTAGAACAGGGTTTGGCTGAAGCTTTCTTT. It codes for CALEQGLAEAFF. The chain is built from TRBV30 and TRBJ1-1; tentatively, D is TRBD1 (6 bases). Germline-derived CDR1 and CDR2 are GTSNPN and SVGIG (reference sequence). This CDR3 comprises 12 residues. V was trimmed by 8 bases and J by 6 bases, leaving 16 bases between them. The entire variable domain, with the rest obtained from reference TRBV30 and TRBJ1-1, is as follows: SQTIHQWPATLVQPVGSPLSLECTVEGTSNPNLYWYRQAAGRGLQLLFYSVGIGQISSEVPQNLSASRPQDRQFILSSKKLLLSDSGFYLCALEQGLAEAFFGQGTRLTVV.

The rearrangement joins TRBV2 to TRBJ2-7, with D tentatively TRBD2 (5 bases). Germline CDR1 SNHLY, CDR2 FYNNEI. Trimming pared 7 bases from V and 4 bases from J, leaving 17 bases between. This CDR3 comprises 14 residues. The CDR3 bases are TGTGCCAGCAACCCGAGCGGTTTCGCTTACGAGCAGTACTTC. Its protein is CASNPSGFAYEQYF. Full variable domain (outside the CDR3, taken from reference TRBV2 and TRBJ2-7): EPEVTQTPSHQVTQMGQEVILRCVPISNHLYFYWYRQILGQKVEFLVSFYNNEISEKSEIFDDQFSVERPDGSNFTLKIRSTKLEDSAMYFCASNPSGFAYEQYFGPGTRLTVT.

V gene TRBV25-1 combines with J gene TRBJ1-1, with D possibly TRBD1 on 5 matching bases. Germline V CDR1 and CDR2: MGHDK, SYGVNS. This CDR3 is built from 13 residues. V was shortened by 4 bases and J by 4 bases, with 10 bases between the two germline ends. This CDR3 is CASSAGLATEAFF. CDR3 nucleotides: TGTGCCAGCAGTGCAGGGTTGGCCACTGAAGCTTTCTTT.

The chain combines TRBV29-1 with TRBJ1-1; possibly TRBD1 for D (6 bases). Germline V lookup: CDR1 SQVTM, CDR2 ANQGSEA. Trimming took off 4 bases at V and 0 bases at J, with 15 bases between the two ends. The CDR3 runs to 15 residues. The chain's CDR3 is CSVGWGPGMNTEAFF. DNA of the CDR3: TGCAGCGTTGGTTGGGGGCCAGGGATGAACACTGAAGCTTTCTTT.

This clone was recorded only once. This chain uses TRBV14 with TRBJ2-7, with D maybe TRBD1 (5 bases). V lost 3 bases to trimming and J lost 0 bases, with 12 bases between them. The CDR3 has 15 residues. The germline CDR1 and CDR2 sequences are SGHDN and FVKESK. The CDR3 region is CASSHTRQPSYEQYF. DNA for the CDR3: TGTGCCAGCAGCCACACTCGACAGCCCTCCTACGAGCAGTACTTC. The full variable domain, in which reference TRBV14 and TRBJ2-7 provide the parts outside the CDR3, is EAGVTQFPSHSVIEKGQTVTLRCDPISGHDNLYWYRRVMGKEIKFLLHFVKESKQDESGMPNNRFLAERTGGTYSTLKVQPAELEDSGVYFCASSHTRQPSYEQYFGPGTRLTVT.

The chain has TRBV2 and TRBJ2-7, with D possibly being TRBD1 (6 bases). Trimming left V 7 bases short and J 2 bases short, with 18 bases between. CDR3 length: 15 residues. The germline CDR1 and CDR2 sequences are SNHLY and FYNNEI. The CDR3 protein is CASIPIQGIAYEQYF. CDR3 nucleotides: TGTGCCAGCATTCCTATTCAGGGGATTGCCTACGAGCAGTACTTC.

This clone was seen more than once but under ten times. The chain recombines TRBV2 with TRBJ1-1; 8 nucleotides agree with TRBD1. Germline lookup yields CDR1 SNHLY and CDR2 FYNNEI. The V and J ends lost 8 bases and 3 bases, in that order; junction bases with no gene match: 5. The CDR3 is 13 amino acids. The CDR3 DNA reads TGTGCCAGCCATAGGACAGGGTACACTGAAGCTTTCTTT. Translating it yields CASHRTGYTEAFF.

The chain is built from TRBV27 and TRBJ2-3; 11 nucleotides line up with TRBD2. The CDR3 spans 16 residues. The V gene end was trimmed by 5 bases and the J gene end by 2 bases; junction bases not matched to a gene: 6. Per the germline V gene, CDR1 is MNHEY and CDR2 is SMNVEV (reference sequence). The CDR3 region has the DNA TGTGCCAGCAGTCCCCCTAGCGGGGGGACCACAGATACGCAGTATTTT. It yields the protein CASSPPSGGTTDTQYF.

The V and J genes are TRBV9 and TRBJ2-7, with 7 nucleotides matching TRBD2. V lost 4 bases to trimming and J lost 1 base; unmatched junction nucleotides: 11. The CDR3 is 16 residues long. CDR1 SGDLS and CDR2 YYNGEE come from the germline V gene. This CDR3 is CASSPTPDGRSYEQYF. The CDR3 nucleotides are TGTGCCAGCAGCCCCACCCCCGACGGGAGGTCCTACGAGCAGTACTTC.

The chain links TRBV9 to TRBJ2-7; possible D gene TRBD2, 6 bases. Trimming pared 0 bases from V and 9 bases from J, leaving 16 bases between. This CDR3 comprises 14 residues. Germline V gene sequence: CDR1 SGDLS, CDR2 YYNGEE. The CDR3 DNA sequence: TGTGCCAGCAGCGTAGGCGTAGACCCCGGGGGGCAGTACTTC. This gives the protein CASSVGVDPGGQYF.

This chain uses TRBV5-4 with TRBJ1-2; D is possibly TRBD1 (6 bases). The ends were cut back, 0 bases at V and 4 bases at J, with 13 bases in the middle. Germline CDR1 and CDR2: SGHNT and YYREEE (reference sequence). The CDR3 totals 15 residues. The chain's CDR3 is CASSLGRGQSYGYTF. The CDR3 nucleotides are TGTGCCAGCAGCTTGGGCCGCGGACAGTCCTATGGCTACACCTTC.

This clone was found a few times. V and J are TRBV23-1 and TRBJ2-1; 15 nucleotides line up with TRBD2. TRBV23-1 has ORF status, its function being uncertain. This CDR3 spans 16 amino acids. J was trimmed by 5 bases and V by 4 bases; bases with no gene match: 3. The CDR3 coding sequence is TGCGCCAGCAGTCGGGGGACTAGCGGGGGGAACAATGAGCAGTTCTTC. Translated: CASSRGTSGGNNEQFF.

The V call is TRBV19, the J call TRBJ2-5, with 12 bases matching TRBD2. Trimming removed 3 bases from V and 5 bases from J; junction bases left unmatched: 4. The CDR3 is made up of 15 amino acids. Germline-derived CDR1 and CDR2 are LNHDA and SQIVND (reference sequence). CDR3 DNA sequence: TGTGCCAGTAGTATGTCTAGCGGGAGGGCGGAGACCCAGTACTTC. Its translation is CASSMSSGRAETQYF.

CDR3 loop: CASSVRDRGRDEQFF. The CDR3 nucleotides are TGTGCCAGCAGCGTACGGGACAGGGGTCGGGATGAGCAGTTCTTC. The rearrangement links TRBV9 to TRBJ2-1; 10 nucleotides align to TRBD1. CDR1 SGDLS and CDR2 YYNGEE come from the germline V gene. Trimming took 1 base from V and 8 from J; bases not matched to a gene: 6. The CDR3 covers 15 residues.

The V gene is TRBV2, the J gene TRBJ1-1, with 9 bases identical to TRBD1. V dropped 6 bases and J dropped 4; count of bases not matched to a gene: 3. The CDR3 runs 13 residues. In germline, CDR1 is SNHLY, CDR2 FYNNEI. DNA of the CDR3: TGTGCCAGCAGGGGACAGGGTGGCACTGAAGCTTTCTTT. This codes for CASRGQGGTEAFF.

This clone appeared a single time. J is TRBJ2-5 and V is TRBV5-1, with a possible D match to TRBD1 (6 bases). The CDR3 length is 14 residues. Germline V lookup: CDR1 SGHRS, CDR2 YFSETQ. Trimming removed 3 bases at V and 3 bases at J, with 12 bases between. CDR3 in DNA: TGCGCCAGCAGCTCGGGGACAACAAAAGAGACCCAGTACTTC. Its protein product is CASSSGTTKETQYF.

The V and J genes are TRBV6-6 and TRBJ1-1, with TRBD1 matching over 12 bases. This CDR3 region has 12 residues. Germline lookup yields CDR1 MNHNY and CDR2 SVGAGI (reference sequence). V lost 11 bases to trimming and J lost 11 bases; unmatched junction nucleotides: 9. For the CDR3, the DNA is TGTGCCGGCATTGGGACAGGGGGCTTGGCTTTCTTT. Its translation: CAGIGTGGLAFF.

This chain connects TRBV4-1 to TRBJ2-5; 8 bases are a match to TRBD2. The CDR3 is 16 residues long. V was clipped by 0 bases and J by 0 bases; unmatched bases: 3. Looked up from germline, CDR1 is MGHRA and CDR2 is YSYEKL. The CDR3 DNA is TGCGCCAGCAGCCAAGATTTAGCGGGGTACCAAGAGACCCAGTACTTC. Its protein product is CASSQDLAGYQETQYF.

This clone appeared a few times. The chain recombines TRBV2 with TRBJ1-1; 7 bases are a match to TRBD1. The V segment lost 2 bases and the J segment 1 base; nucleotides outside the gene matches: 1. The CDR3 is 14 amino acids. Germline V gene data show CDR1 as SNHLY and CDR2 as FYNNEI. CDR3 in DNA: TGTGCCAGCAGTGAACAGGGGGGGAACACTGAAGCTTTCTTT. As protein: CASSEQGGNTEAFF.

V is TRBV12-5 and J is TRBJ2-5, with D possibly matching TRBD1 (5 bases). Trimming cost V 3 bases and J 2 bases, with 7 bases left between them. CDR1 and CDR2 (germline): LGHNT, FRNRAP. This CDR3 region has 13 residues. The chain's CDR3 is CASGLGVQETQYF. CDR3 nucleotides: TGTGCTAGTGGTTTAGGGGTTCAAGAGACCCAGTACTTC.

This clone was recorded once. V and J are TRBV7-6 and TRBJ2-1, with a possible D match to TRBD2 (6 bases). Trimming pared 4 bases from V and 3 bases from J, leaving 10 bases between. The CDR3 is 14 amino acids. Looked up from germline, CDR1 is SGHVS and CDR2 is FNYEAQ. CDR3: CASSSLADYNEQFF. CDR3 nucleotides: TGTGCCAGCAGCTCTTTAGCGGACTACAATGAGCAGTTCTTC.

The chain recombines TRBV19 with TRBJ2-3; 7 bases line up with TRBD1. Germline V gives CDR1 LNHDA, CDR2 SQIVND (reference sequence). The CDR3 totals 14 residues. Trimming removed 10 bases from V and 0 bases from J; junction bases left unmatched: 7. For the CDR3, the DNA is TGTGCCACGCAGACAGGGTTTAGCACAGATACGCAGTATTTT. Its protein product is CATQTGFSTDTQYF. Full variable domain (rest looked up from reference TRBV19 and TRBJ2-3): DGGITQSPKYLFRKEGQNVTLSCEQNLNHDAMYWYRQDPGQGLRLIYYSQIVNDFQKGDIAEGYSVSREKKESFPLTVTSAQKNPTAFYLCATQTGFSTDTQYFGPGTRLTVL.

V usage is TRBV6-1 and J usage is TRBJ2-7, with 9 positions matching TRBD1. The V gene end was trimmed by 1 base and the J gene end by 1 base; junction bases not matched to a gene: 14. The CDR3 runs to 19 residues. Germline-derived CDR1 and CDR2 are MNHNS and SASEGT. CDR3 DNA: TGTGCCAGCAGTGAAGTCCTCCGTTCTTCTGGACAGGGGTCCTACGAGCAGTACTTC. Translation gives CASSEVLRSSGQGSYEQYF.

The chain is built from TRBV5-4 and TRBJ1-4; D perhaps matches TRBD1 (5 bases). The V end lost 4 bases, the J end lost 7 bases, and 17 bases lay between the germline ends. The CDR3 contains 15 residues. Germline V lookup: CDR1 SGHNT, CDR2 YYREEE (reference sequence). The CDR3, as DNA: TGTGCCAGCAGCCCCCTTCCGGGGGTATTTGAAAAACTGTTTTTT. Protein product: CASSPLPGVFEKLFF.

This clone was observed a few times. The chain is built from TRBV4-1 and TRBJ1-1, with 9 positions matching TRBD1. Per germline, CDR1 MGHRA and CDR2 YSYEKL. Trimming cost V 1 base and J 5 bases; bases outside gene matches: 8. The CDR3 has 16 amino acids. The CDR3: CASSQGDRVVRTEAFF. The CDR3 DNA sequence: TGCGCCAGCAGCCAAGGGGACAGGGTAGTAAGGACTGAAGCTTTCTTT.

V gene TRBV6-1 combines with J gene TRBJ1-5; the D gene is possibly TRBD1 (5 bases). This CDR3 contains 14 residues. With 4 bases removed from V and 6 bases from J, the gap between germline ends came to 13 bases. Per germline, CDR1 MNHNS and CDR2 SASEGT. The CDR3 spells CASSVSRGSQPQHF. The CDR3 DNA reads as TGTGCCAGCAGTGTTTCAAGGGGAAGTCAGCCCCAGCATTTT.

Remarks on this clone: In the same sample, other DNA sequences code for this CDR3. Here the CDR3 DNA reads TGTGCCAGCAGTTACATGAGGGCACCTCACGAAAAACTGTTTTTT. Translation gives CASSYMRAPHEKLFF. The rearrangement joins TRBV6-6 to TRBJ1-4; D remains unclear. Trimming pared 2 bases from V and 8 bases from J, leaving 15 bases between. Germline V gene data show CDR1 as MNHNY and CDR2 as SVGAGI (reference sequence). The CDR3 runs to 15 residues.

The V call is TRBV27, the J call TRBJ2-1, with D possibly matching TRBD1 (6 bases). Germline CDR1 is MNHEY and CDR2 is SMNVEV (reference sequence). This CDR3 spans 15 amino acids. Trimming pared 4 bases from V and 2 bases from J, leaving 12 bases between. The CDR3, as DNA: TGTGCCAGCAGTTCCCAGGGGTCCACCTACAATGAGCAGTTCTTC. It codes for CASSSQGSTYNEQFF.

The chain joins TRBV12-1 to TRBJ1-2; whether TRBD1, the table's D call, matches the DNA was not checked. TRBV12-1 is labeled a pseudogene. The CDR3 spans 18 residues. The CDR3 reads CASSFPGQGPPSNYGYTF. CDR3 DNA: TGTGCCAGCAGCTTCCCCGGACAGGGGCCCCCTTCTAACTATGGCTACACCTTC.

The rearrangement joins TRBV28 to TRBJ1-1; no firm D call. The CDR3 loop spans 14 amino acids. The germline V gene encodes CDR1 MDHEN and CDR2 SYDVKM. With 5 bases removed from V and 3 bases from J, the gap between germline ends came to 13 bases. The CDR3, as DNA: TGTGCCAGCAGTGCATCCGACACTCACACTGAAGCTTTCTTT. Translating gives CASSASDTHTEAFF.

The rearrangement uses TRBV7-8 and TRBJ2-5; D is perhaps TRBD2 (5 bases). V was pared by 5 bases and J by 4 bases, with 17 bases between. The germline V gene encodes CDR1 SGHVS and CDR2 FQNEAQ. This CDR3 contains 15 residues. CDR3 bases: TGTGCCAGCAGCCTACACAGCCGGGGAAGAGAGACCCAGTACTTC. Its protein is CASSLHSRGRETQYF. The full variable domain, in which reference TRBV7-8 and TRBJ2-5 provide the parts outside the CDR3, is GAGVSQSPRYKVAKRGQDVALRCDPISGHVSLFWYQQALGQGPEFLTYFQNEAQLDKSGLPSDRFFAERPEGSVSTLKIQRTQQEDSAVYLCASSLHSRGRETQYFGPGTRLLVL.

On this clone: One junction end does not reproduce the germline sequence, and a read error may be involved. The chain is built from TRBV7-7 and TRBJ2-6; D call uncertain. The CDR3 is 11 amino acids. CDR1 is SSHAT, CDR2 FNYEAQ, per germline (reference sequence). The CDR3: CASTPSNVLTF. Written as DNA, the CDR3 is TGTGCTAGCACCCCCTCCAACGTCCTGACTTTC.